This T cell receptor beta chain was observed in a study of T cell responses to AZD1222 COVID-19 vaccine. Study-level results: Most donors were white British and more were female, and clonal diversity was possibly underestimated.

Deletions cut 6 bases from V and 2 bases from J, with 14 bases between. This CDR3 contains 15 residues. Germline loops: CDR1 MNHEY, CDR2 SVGAGI. Method: immunoSEQ multiplex PCR; TCRdb's copy keeps in-frame clones and lacks some. Of about 180,000 clones in the sample, under 95% were seen once. With respect to this clone: Its target is unknown.

Here the sequenced sample was peripheral blood, taken 28 days after the second AZD1222 dose. This clonotype was obtained from an adult who received the AZD1222 COVID-19 vaccine. The chain carries TRBV6-5 and TRBJ1-5; D possibly corresponds to TRBD1 (5 bases). The CDR3 here is CASSPGRGGNQPQHF. CDR3 sequence (DNA): TGTGCCAGCAGCCCAGGGAGGGGTGGCAATCAGCCCCAGCATTTT.